These T cell receptor beta chains were read from a single sample in a study of patients and donors after allogeneic stem cell transplantation. TCRdb itself ran the RT-PCR reads through MiXCR, one entry per CDR3 protein. The profile shows roughly 230,000 distinct CDR3 sequences, approximately 14% of them singletons. The sample was blood, either unsorted or a sorted T cell fraction (not recorded which). All receptors derive from a human donor who was either an allogeneic HSCT recipient or a stem cell or donor lymphocyte infusion donor (not recorded which). It is not recorded whose cells these are; they may come from a transplant donor. Both conserved end residues are part of each CDR3. D genes are given only for firm matches. Expanded clones are given a class, and other clones once, few, many or no size at all.

d_call,v_call,j_call,clone_size,cdr3_aa,cdr3_nt
-,TRBV4-3,TRBJ2-2,-,CASSQVDYTGELFF,TGCGCCAGCAGCCAAGTCGACTACACCGGGGAGCTGTTTTTT
TRBD2,TRBV12-5,TRBJ2-1,-,CASGLGTSSYNEQFF,TGTGCTAGTGGGCTCGGGACTAGCTCGTACAATGAGCAGTTCTTC
-,TRBV11-3,TRBJ2-1,-,CASSLDLGKGQFF,TGTGCCAGCAGCTTAGATTTGGGGAAGGGGCAGTTCTTC
-,TRBV19,TRBJ1-5,few,CASSILGQISNQPQHF,TGTGCCAGTAGTATACTGGGGCAGATTAGCAATCAGCCCCAGCATTTT
-,TRBV29-1,TRBJ1-1,many,CSVAAVGGTEAFF,TGCAGCGTTGCAGCGGTTGGCGGAACTGAAGCTTTCTTT
TRBD1,TRBV4-1,TRBJ2-1,many,CASSQERDRGPLTYNEQFF,TGCGCCAGCAGCCAAGAAAGGGACAGGGGCCCCTTAACCTACAATGAGCAGTTCTTC
-,TRBV10-3,TRBJ1-1,many,CAAQGVNTEAFF,TGTGCCGCCCAAGGGGTGAACACTGAAGCTTTCTTT
TRBD1,TRBV25-1,TRBJ1-1,many,CASSTGGRGVGAFF,TGTGCCAGCTCAACAGGGGGCCGAGGAGTCGGAGCTTTCTTT
TRBD1,TRBV29-1,TRBJ1-1,few,CSVAIQGDTEAFF,TGCAGCGTGGCCATACAGGGGGACACTGAAGCTTTCTTT
-,TRBV2,TRBJ2-1,many,CASSATGVRTYNEQFF,TGTGCCAGCAGTGCGACGGGGGTAAGGACCTACAATGAGCAGTTCTTC
TRBD1,TRBV7-2,TRBJ2-5,-,CASSRDRGTETQYF,TGTGCCAGCAGCCGGGACAGGGGGACGGAGACCCAGTACTTC
-,TRBV15,TRBJ2-3,few,CATSRARRLRGQADTQYF,TGTGCCACCAGCAGAGCCCGCAGGCTACGGGGGCAAGCAGATACGCAGTATTTT
TRBD1,TRBV5-1,TRBJ2-3,-,CASSSQTGGGLDTQYF,TGCGCCAGCAGCTCACAGACAGGGGGAGGACTAGATACGCAGTATTTT
TRBD1,TRBV20-1,TRBJ1-5,few,CSAGTGGSNQPQHF,TGCAGTGCTGGAACAGGGGGAAGCAATCAGCCCCAGCATTTT
TRBD1,TRBV20-1,TRBJ1-2,many,CSAKGGQGAGGNYGYTF,TGCAGTGCTAAGGGGGGGCAGGGGGCGGGGGGTAACTATGGCTACACCTTC
-,TRBV20-1,TRBJ1-1,many,CSARDRRTGSNTEAFF,TGCAGTGCTAGAGATCGTCGAACAGGGTCGAACACTGAAGCTTTCTTT
-,TRBV12-3/TRBV12-4,TRBJ2-3,many,CASTTSGSTDTQYF,TGTGCCAGCACAACAAGCGGGAGCACAGATACGCAGTATTTT
TRBD2,TRBV4-2,TRBJ2-7,many,CASSQDVGGFYEQYF,TGTGCCAGCAGCCAAGACGTGGGAGGGTTCTACGAGCAGTACTTC
-,TRBV10-3,TRBJ2-1,once,CAISEMAGKNEQFF,TGTGCCATCAGTGAAATGGCGGGAAAGAATGAGCAGTTCTTC
TRBD1,TRBV14,TRBJ1-2,many,CASSHLLTGGNYGYTF,TGTGCCAGCAGCCATCTCCTGACAGGGGGCAACTATGGCTACACCTTC
-,TRBV19,TRBJ2-5,-,CASSGSGQETQYF,TGTGCCAGTAGTGGGTCAGGGCAAGAGACCCAGTACTTC
-,TRBV20-1,TRBJ2-7,-,CSGQGGYEQYF,TGCAGTGGACAGGGAGGCTACGAGCAGTACTTC
-,TRBV7-9,TRBJ1-4,few,CASSLQGRGEKLFF,TGTGCCAGCAGCTTACAAGGAAGAGGCGAAAAACTGTTTTTT
TRBD2,TRBV20-1,TRBJ2-2,-,CSAPQASGRAGELFF,TGCAGTGCCCCTCAGGCTAGCGGGAGGGCCGGGGAGCTGTTTTTT
TRBD1,TRBV29-1,TRBJ1-2,few,CSVGSYRGGYTF,TGCAGCGTTGGGTCCTACAGGGGTGGCTACACCTTC
-,TRBV12-3/TRBV12-4,TRBJ2-5,few,CASSRQAPETQYF,TGTGCCAGCAGTCGACAGGCTCCAGAGACCCAGTACTTC
-,TRBV7-8,TRBJ1-1,few,CASSPLTSSFAEAFF,TGTGCCAGCAGCCCATTGACATCGTCATTCGCTGAAGCTTTCTTT
TRBD2,TRBV10-3,TRBJ2-1,many,CAITSGLAGGEQFF,TGTGCCATCACCTCCGGACTAGCGGGAGGAGAGCAGTTCTTC
TRBD1,TRBV6-2/TRBV6-3,TRBJ2-2,few,CASSYDRERIYTGELFF,TGTGCCAGCAGTTACGACAGGGAAAGGATCTACACCGGGGAGCTGTTTTTT
-,TRBV7-3,TRBJ2-1,-,CASSPNGVGYNEQFF,TGTGCCAGCAGCCCGAATGGGGTGGGCTACAATGAGCAGTTCTTC
-,TRBV6-5,TRBJ1-2,-,CASSLTSSGGGYTF,TGTGCCAGCAGTTTGACATCCTCCGGTGGTGGCTACACCTTC
TRBD1,TRBV5-5,TRBJ2-5,many,CASSLGGTGMETQYF,TGTGCCAGCAGCTTGGGGGGGACAGGGATGGAGACCCAGTACTTC
TRBD2,TRBV12-3/TRBV12-4,TRBJ2-2,many,CAIGTSGGTGELFF,TGTGCCATCGGGACTAGCGGGGGAACCGGGGAGCTGTTTTTT
-,TRBV12-3/TRBV12-4,TRBJ2-5,many,CASASSGETQYF,TGTGCCTCAGCCAGCTCAGGGGAGACCCAGTACTTC
-,TRBV20-1,TRBJ1-1,few,CSAGADWSKAFF,TGCAGTGCTGGCGCAGATTGGAGCAAGGCTTTCTTT
-,TRBV5-1,TRBJ1-1,many,CASNRDDTSGTFF,TGCGCCAGCAATCGTGACGATACAAGTGGGACTTTCTTT
TRBD2,TRBV19,TRBJ2-5,few,CASSIEASGGRETQYF,TGTGCCAGTAGTATTGAGGCCAGCGGGGGTCGAGAGACCCAGTACTTC
-,TRBV5-8,TRBJ2-3,-,CASSSLRGTDTQYF,TGTGCCAGCAGCAGTCTTCGGGGCACAGATACGCAGTATTTT
-,TRBV5-1,TRBJ2-2,many,CASSFSVTGELFF,TGCGCCAGCAGCTTCAGCGTTACCGGGGAGCTGTTTTTT
-,TRBV15,TRBJ1-5,-,CATSREYGHPDNQPQHF,TGTGCCACCAGCAGAGAGTATGGCCATCCAGACAATCAGCCCCAGCATTTT
TRBD1,TRBV11-3,TRBJ2-7,-,CASSLDTSWTGDEQYF,TGTGCCAGCAGCTTAGATACGAGTTGGACAGGGGACGAGCAGTACTTC
-,TRBV20-1,TRBJ1-5,few,CSARAHRGAYSNQPQHF,TGCAGTGCTAGAGCCCATCGGGGGGCCTATAGCAATCAGCCCCAGCATTTT
-,TRBV7-2,TRBJ1-1,few,CASSSSQASNTEAFF,TGTGCCAGCAGCTCCTCACAGGCGTCGAACACTGAAGCTTTCTTT
-,TRBV2,TRBJ1-2,many,CASLETGGYGYTF,TGTGCCAGCCTAGAGACGGGAGGCTATGGCTACACCTTC
TRBD2,TRBV5-1,TRBJ2-7,-,CASSLVAGEYYEQYF,TGCGCCAGCAGCTTGGTAGCGGGAGAGTACTACGAGCAGTACTTC
-,TRBV28,TRBJ2-3,many,CASSPSGTDTQYF,TGTGCCAGCAGTCCTTCGGGGACAGATACGCAGTATTTT
TRBD2,TRBV9,TRBJ2-7,few,CASSVGLAGVVYEQYF,TGTGCCAGCAGCGTAGGACTAGCGGGGGTTGTCTACGAGCAGTACTTC
TRBD2,TRBV7-3,TRBJ2-1,many,CASSLIAGFNNEQFF,TGTGCCAGCAGCTTGATAGCGGGCTTTAACAATGAGCAGTTCTTC
-,TRBV3-1,TRBJ2-2,few,CASSPLAKSNTGELFF,TGTGCCAGCAGCCCCCTCGCCAAATCGAACACCGGGGAGCTGTTTTTT
-,TRBV7-2,TRBJ2-7,many,CASSSGGAEQYF,TGTGCCAGCAGTTCAGGAGGGGCCGAGCAGTACTTC